This T cell receptor beta chain came from a study of long-term antiretroviral therapy in people with HIV. With survey level as its setting, the immunoSEQ assay was v3.0. Clones were sequenced by immunoSEQ multiplex PCR, and TCRdb holds only the in-frame ones, with some missing. Here the sample spans some 27,000 clones, under 85% being singletons. CDR3 size: 15 residues. The V end lost 6 bases, the J end lost 5 bases, and 19 bases lay between the germline ends. Germline V lookup: CDR1 MRHNA, CDR2 SNTAGT. This TCR was recovered from a young man with HIV. The sequences come from unsorted PBMCs, collected 2.1 years after starting antiretroviral therapy. This chain joins TRBV6-4 and TRBJ2-5; D not certain. CDR3 sequence: CASSVRTEISETQYF. The CDR3 DNA is TGTGCCAGCAGCGTGCGGACGGAGATTTCGGAGACCCAGTACTTC.